This TCR beta chain was recovered during a study of T cell responses to AZD1222 COVID-19 vaccine. The overall study: Researchers grouped second doses given at about 4 or about 12 weeks into one pool.

Study-level points and caveats: Vaccine-related CD4 TCRs covered spike, predominating at 160-218 and 743-854. The study identified only a handful of AZD1222 recipients as seropositive at baseline.

This table comes from immunoSEQ multiplex PCR, and its TCRdb copy is limited to in-frame clones, with some not included. Here the sample spans about 110,000 clones, about nine tenths being singletons. Germline loops: CDR1 SGHDT, CDR2 YYEEEE. V lost 4 bases and J lost 0, with 8 bases in between. This CDR3 comprises 13 residues. Worth noting for this clone: Its target is unknown.

This TCR derives from an adult in good health. The V call is TRBV5-6, the J call TRBJ2-7; D may correspond to TRBD1 or TRBD2 (5 bases each). The source was peripheral blood, collected on day 0 of AZD1222 vaccination. This CDR3 reads CASSPGSSYEQYF. CDR3 bases: TGTGCCAGCAGCCCAGGGAGCTCCTACGAGCAGTACTTC.